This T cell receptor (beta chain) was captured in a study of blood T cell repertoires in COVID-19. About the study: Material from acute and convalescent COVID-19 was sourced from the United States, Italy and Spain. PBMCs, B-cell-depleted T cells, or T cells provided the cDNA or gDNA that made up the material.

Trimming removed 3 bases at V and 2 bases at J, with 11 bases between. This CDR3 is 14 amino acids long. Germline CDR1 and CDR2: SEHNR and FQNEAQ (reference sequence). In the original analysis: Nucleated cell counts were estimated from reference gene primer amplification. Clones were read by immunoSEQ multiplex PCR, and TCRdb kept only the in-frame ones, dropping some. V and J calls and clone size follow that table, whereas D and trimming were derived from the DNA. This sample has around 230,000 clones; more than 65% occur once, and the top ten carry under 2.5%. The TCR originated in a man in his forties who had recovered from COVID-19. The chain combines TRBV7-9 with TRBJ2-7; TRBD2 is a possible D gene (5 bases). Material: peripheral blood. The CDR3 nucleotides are TGTGCCAGCAGCTTGTCGTCGGGAACCTACGAGCAGTACTTC. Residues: CASSLSSGTYEQYF.